This is a list of T cell receptor beta chains from one sample in a study of T cell responses to AZD1222 COVID-19 vaccine. Produced via immunoSEQ multiplex PCR; TCRdb's table is partial and in-frame only. The repertoire has 90,000 to 120,000 clones, about 89% of them found once; the top ten carry approximately 18%. The input for sequencing was peripheral blood, taken on day 0 of AZD1222 vaccination. These receptors came from an adult in good health. CDR3s include the opening cysteine and the closing phenylalanine or tryptophan. The D gene is left open where the match is weak. The size field is filled for only some rows; it gives once, few, many or a size class.

D	V	J	size	CDR3	DNA
NA	TRBV5-4	TRBJ1-3	NA	CASSHATGLGYF	TGTGCCAGCAGTCACGCCACAGGGCTCGGGTATTTT
NA	TRBV7-6	TRBJ1-2	NA	CASSLGQAANYGYTF	TGTGCCAGCAGCTTAGGACAAGCAGCTAACTATGGCTACACCTTC
NA	TRBV6-5	TRBJ1-5	NA	CASSKQEYSNQPQHF	TGTGCCAGCAGTAAACAGGAGTATAGCAATCAGCCCCAGCATTTT
TRBD1	TRBV6-5	TRBJ1-2	NA	CASRPGQGIEYGYTF	TGTGCCAGCAGGCCGGGACAGGGGATTGAATATGGCTACACCTTC
NA	TRBV5-1	TRBJ1-2	NA	CASSLGPSDYGYTF	TGCGCCAGCAGCTTGGGACCTTCCGACTATGGCTACACCTTC
NA	TRBV7-3	TRBJ2-3	NA	CASSSDYTDTQYF	TGTGCCAGCAGCTCTGACTATACAGATACGCAGTATTTT
NA	TRBV10-1	TRBJ2-1	NA	CASSGGNNEQFF	TGCGCCAGCAGTGGGGGAAACAATGAGCAGTTCTTC
TRBD1	TRBV11-3	TRBJ2-1	NA	CASSYRTGGWDEQFF	TGTGCCAGCAGCTATCGGACAGGGGGGTGGGATGAGCAGTTCTTC
NA	TRBV27	TRBJ2-3	NA	CASSLVGAADTQYF	TGTGCCAGCAGTTTGGTGGGTGCCGCGGATACGCAGTATTTT
NA	TRBV18	TRBJ2-7	NA	CASSPSDSNYEQYF	TGTGCCAGCTCACCGTCGGACAGCAACTACGAGCAGTACTTC
NA	TRBV6-5	TRBJ2-5	NA	CASLEVRGVSETQYF	TGTGCCAGCCTTGAGGTTAGGGGGGTGTCGGAGACCCAGTACTTC
NA	TRBV5-3	TRBJ2-4	NA	CARSPLRGFKNIQYF	TGTGCCAGAAGCCCATTAAGGGGGTTCAAAAACATTCAGTACTTC
NA	TRBV9	TRBJ2-6	NA	CASSVGAGATKGANVLTF	TGTGCCAGCAGCGTGGGGGCAGGGGCTACGAAAGGGGCCAACGTCCTGACTTTC
NA	TRBV9	TRBJ1-6	NA	CASSVGLFQPLHF	TGTGCCAGCAGCGTCGGACTATTTCAACCCCTCCACTTT
TRBD1	TRBV14	TRBJ2-2	NA	CASSQPDRGRLSAGELFF	TGTGCCAGCAGCCAACCGGACAGGGGGCGCCTGTCAGCCGGGGAGCTGTTTTTT
NA	TRBV2	TRBJ2-2	NA	CASSIQGTGELFF	TGTGCCAGCAGCATTCAGGGTACCGGGGAGCTGTTTTTT
NA	TRBV6-1	TRBJ1-1	NA	CASSEGVPPPEAFF	TGTGCCAGCAGTGAAGGGGTTCCGCCCCCTGAAGCTTTCTTT
NA	TRBV5-1	TRBJ2-5	NA	CASSSLLKEETQYF	TGCGCCAGCAGCTCCCTCTTAAAGGAAGAGACCCAGTACTTC
TRBD2	TRBV7-2	TRBJ2-7	NA	CASSLRSRLAGGYEQYF	TGTGCCAGCAGCTTAAGATCGAGGCTAGCGGGGGGCTACGAGCAGTACTTC
TRBD1	TRBV5-1	TRBJ1-2	NA	CASSPYRGDGYTF	TGCGCCAGCAGCCCATACAGGGGTGACGGCTACACCTTC
TRBD1	TRBV12-3/TRBV12-4	TRBJ2-1	NA	CASSLTGGTEQFF	TGTGCCAGCAGTTTAACAGGGGGCACTGAGCAGTTCTTC
NA	TRBV18	TRBJ2-2	NA	CASSPFSRTAPNTGELFF	TGTGCCAGCTCACCTTTCAGCAGGACAGCCCCGAACACCGGGGAGCTGTTTTTT
NA	TRBV27	TRBJ2-2	NA	CASSRFTGQNTGELFF	TGTGCCAGCAGTCGCTTTACGGGACAGAACACCGGGGAGCTGTTTTTT
TRBD1	TRBV5-8	TRBJ1-4	NA	CASSQRGHGSEKLFF	TGTGCCAGCAGTCAGAGGGGGCACGGGAGCGAAAAACTGTTTTTT
NA	TRBV25-1	TRBJ2-7	NA	CASSDQGRYEQYF	TGTGCCAGCAGTGATCAGGGTCGGTACGAGCAGTACTTC
TRBD1	TRBV19	TRBJ1-1	once	CASSIMVSGGPNTEAFF	TGTGCCAGTAGTATAATGGTTTCAGGGGGCCCAAACACTGAAGCTTTCTTT
NA	TRBV10-3	TRBJ1-2	NA	CAISESGGLNYGYTF	TGTGCCATCAGTGAGTCCGGGGGCCTTAACTATGGCTACACCTTC
NA	TRBV6-5	TRBJ1-1	NA	CASSYSRQLGTEAFF	TGTGCCAGCAGTTACTCGAGGCAGTTGGGCACTGAAGCTTTCTTT
NA	TRBV18	TRBJ1-2	NA	CASSPPGHNYGYTF	TGTGCCAGCTCACCACCGGGACATAACTATGGCTACACCTTC
NA	TRBV6-5	TRBJ2-5	NA	CASSLSGQETQYF	TGTGCCAGCAGTCTAAGCGGCCAAGAGACCCAGTACTTC
NA	TRBV5-1	TRBJ2-7	NA	CASSTRAGGTYEQYF	TGCGCCAGCTCAACGAGGGCAGGGGGGACTTACGAGCAGTACTTC
TRBD1	TRBV28	TRBJ1-1	NA	CASSLYRGPITEAFF	TGTGCCAGCAGTTTATACAGGGGGCCCATCACTGAAGCTTTCTTT
TRBD1	TRBV4-2	TRBJ1-4	NA	CASSQARDRVEKLFF	TGTGCCAGCAGCCAAGCTCGGGACAGGGTGGAAAAACTGTTTTTT
NA	TRBV12-3/TRBV12-4	TRBJ1-5	NA	CASSSGLVQPQHF	TGTGCCAGCAGTTCAGGGTTGGTTCAGCCCCAGCATTTT
NA	TRBV5-1	TRBJ1-2	once	CASSLGTAANYGYTF	TGCGCCAGCAGCTTGGGTACCGCCGCTAACTATGGCTACACCTTC
NA	TRBV7-9	TRBJ1-2	NA	CASSLVWPADGYTF	TGTGCCAGCAGCTTAGTTTGGCCGGCAGATGGCTACACCTTC
NA	TRBV25-1	TRBJ1-1	few	CASSEGTGNAAFF	TGTGCCAGCAGTGAAGGAACAGGGAACGCGGCTTTCTTT
TRBD1	TRBV29-1	TRBJ1-2	NA	CSAELLGTGGGYGYTF	TGCAGCGCCGAACTATTAGGGACAGGGGGTGGCTATGGCTACACCTTC
NA	TRBV6-5	TRBJ2-2	few	CASMRSNTGELFF	TGTGCCAGCATGAGATCGAACACCGGGGAGCTGTTTTTT
NA	TRBV29-1	TRBJ1-2	NA	CSVGDGDGYTF	TGCAGCGTGGGGGACGGAGACGGCTACACCTTC